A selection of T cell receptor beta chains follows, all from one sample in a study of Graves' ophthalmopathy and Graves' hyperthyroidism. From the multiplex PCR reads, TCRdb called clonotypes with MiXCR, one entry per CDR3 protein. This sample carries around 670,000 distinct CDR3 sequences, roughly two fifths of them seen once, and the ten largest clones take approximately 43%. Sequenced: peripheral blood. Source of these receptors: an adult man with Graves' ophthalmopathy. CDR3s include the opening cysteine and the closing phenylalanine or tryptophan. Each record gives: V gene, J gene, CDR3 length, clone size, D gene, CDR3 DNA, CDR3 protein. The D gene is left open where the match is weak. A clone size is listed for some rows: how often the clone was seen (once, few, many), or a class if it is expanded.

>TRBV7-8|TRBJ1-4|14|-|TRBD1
TGTGCCAGCAGCCTCCGGGACAGTCCGGAAAAACTGTTTTTT
CASSLRDSPEKLFF
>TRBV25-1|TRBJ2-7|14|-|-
TGTGCCAGCAGCATCCCATTTTCCCCCTACGAGCAGTACTTC
CASSIPFSPYEQYF
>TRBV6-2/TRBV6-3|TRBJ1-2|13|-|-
TGTGCCAGCACAGGAGGTCAGTGGTATGGCTACACCTTC
CASTGGQWYGYTF
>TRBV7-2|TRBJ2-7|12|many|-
TGTGCCAGCAGCCGAGTCGGGGGCGAGCAGTACTTC
CASSRVGGEQYF
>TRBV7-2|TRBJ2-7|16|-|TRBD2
TGTGCCTGGAGTGCCGGACTAGCGGGAGCAACGAGGGAGCAGTACTTC
CAWSAGLAGATREQYF
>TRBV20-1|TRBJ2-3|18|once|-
TGCAGTGCTAGAGATCAGTCAGGCTTGTCAGGGAGCACAGATACGCAGTATTTT
CSARDQSGLSGSTDTQYF
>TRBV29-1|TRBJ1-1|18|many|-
TGCAGCGTTGAAGAGAGATGGGGGGTCCAAGGTTCGAACACTGAAGCTTTCTTT
CSVEERWGVQGSNTEAFF
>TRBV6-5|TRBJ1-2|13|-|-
TGTGCCAGCAGTTCCGCCAATCACTATGGCTACACCTTC
CASSSANHYGYTF
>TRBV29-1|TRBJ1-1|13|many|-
TGCAGCGTTGAAACGGCGGAGGAAACTGAAGCTTTCTTT
CSVETAEETEAFF
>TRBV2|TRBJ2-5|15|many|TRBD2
TGTGCCAGCAGACCAACTAGCGGGGGCCAAGAGACCCAGTACTTC
CASRPTSGGQETQYF
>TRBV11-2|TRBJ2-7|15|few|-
TGTGCCAGCAGCCGGGCCTCCACAGGGTCGGTCGAGCAGTACTTC
CASSRASTGSVEQYF
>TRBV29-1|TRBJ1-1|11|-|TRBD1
TGCAGCGTAGTGGACAGGTCGGCAGCTTTCTTT
CSVVDRSAAFF
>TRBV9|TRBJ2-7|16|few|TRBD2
TGTGCCAGCAGCCCCAAGAGGACTAGCACCTCAGGCGAGCAGTACTTC
CASSPKRTSTSGEQYF
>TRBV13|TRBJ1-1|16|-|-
TGTGCCAGCAGCTTAGGTCGATTTGGAGCGAACACTGAAGCTTTCTTT
CASSLGRFGANTEAFF
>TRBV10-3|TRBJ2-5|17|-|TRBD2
TGTGCCATCAGTGTAGGACTAGCGGGACAGTTAGTTGAGACCCAGTACTTC
CAISVGLAGQLVETQYF
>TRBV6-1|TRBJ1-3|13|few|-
TGTGCCAGCTTTATTCCGTCCGGAAACACCATATATTTT
CASFIPSGNTIYF
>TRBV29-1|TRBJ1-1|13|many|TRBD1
TGCAGCGTTGACGGGACAGCAAACACTGAAGCTTTCTTT
CSVDGTANTEAFF
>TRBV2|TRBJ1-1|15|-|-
TGTGCCAGCAGTGACAACAGGGACGGGATCACTGAAGCTTTCTTT
CASSDNRDGITEAFF
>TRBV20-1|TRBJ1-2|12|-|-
TGCAGTGCCGAACGGGACACCTATGGCTACACCTTC
CSAERDTYGYTF
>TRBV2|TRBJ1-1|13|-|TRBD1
TGTGCCAGCAGCGAGGGACAGGGTGGTGAAGCTTTCTTT
CASSEGQGGEAFF
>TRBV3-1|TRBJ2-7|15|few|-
TGTGCCAGCAGCCAAGGGTCGGGCGCCTCCTACGAGCAGTACTTC
CASSQGSGASYEQYF
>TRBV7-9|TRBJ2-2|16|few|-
TGTGCCAGCAGCTTAGATCGGCGGGGGCCCCCCGGGGAGCTGTTTTTT
CASSLDRRGPPGELFF
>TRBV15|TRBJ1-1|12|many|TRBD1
TGTGCCACCGGACAGGGTAACTCTGAAGCTTTCTTT
CATGQGNSEAFF
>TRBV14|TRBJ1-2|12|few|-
TGTGCCAGCAGCCGAAGTTTAGGGGGCTACACCTTC
CASSRSLGGYTF
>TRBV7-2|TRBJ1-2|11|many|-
TGTGCCAGCAGCTTGTTCAGTGGCTACACCTTC
CASSLFSGYTF
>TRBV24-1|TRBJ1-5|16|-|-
TGTGCCAGCAGTTACAGTAGAGGGGCGGGCAATCAGCCCCAGCATTTT
CASSYSRGAGNQPQHF
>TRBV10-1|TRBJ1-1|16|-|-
TGCGCCAGCAGTGACCGAACAGGGAGCCTGAACACTGAAGCTTTCTTT
CASSDRTGSLNTEAFF
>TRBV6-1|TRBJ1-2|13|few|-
TGTGCCAGTCGGACGCTCCTCAACTATGGCTACACCTTC
CASRTLLNYGYTF
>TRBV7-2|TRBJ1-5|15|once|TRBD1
TGCGCCAGCAGCCTATCAGACAGGGATAAACAGCCCCAGCATTTT
CASSLSDRDKQPQHF
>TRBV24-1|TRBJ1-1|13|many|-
TGTGCCACCAGTTCGACAGAGAACACTGAAGCTTTCTTT
CATSSTENTEAFF
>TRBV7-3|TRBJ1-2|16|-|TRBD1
TGTGCCAGCAGCCCATCGGGACAGGGGGACTTGGTTGGCTACACCTTC
CASSPSGQGDLVGYTF
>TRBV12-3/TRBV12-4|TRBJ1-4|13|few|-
TGTGCCAGCAGCCGAACAACTAATGAAAAACTGTTTTTT
CASSRTTNEKLFF
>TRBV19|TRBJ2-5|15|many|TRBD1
TGTGCCAGTAGTATACACGGACAGGGTTTGGAGACCCAGTACTTC
CASSIHGQGLETQYF
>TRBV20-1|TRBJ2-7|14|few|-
TGCAGTGCTAGAGAGGTTAGAGGGCACTACGAGCAGTACTTC
CSAREVRGHYEQYF
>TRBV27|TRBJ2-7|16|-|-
TGTGCCAGCAGTTTATCATGGGACAACCTGCCCTACGAGCAGTACTTC
CASSLSWDNLPYEQYF
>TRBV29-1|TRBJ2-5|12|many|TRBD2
TGCAGCGTTGCCCGGGGGGGAGAGACCCAGTACTTC
CSVARGGETQYF
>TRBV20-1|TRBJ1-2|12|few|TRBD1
TGCAGTGCGGGTGACAGGGGTCGTGGCTACACCTTC
CSAGDRGRGYTF
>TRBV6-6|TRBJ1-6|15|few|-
TGTGCCAGCAGTCCGGAGAGGGGGTCGCAGTCACCCCTCCACTTT
CASSPERGSQSPLHF
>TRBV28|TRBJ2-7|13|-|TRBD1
TGTGCCAGCAGTTTCCAGGGGGTTAGCGAGCAGTACTTC
CASSFQGVSEQYF
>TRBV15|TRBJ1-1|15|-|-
TGTGCCACCAGCAGAGACAGTGCTCTTAACACTGAAGCTTTCTTT
CATSRDSALNTEAFF
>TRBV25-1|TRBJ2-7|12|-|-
TGTGCCAGCAGTGGTGCCAGGTTCGAGCAGTACTTC
CASSGARFEQYF
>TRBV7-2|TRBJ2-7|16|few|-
TGTGCCAGCAGCTTAGCGGGCGGGACGGGGTCCTACGAGCAGTACTTT
CASSLAGGTGSYEQYF
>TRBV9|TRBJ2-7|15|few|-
TGTGCCAGCAGCCCGTACTTTGCCGGACGCTACGAGCAGTACTTC
CASSPYFAGRYEQYF
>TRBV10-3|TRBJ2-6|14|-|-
TGTGCCATCGGGGAGGACTCTGGGGCCGACGTCCTGACTTTC
CAIGEDSGADVLTF
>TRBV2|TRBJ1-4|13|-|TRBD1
TGTGCCAGCAGTGGGACAGGGACGGAAAAACTGTTTTTT
CASSGTGTEKLFF
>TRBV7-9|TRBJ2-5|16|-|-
TGTGCCAGCAGCTTAGCGGCAGGGGACCCCAAAGGGACCCAGTACTTC
CASSLAAGDPKGTQYF
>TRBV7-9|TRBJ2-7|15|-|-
TGTGCCAGCAGGTCCGGGACGGTGGGGGCCTACGAGCAGTACTTC
CASRSGTVGAYEQYF
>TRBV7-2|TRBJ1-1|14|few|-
TGTGCCAGCAGCGTAGAGAGTGGTAACACTGAAGCTTTCTTT
CASSVESGNTEAFF
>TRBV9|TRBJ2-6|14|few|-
TGTGCCAGCTCACCTCGTTCCACCTACAACGTCCTGACTTTC
CASSPRSTYNVLTF
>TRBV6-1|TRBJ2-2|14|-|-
TGTGCCAGCAGTTACCTAGCATCCACCGGGGAGCTGTTTTTT
CASSYLASTGELFF
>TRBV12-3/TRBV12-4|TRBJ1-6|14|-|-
TGTGCCAGCAGTCTCCTTCGGGGCGGTTCACCCCTCCACTTT
CASSLLRGGSPLHF
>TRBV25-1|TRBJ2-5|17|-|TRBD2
TGTGCCAGCTCGTCCGGGACTAGCGGGAGGAGGCAAGAGACCCAGTACTTC
CASSSGTSGRRQETQYF
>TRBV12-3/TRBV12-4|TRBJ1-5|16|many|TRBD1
TGTGCCAGCAGTCCACTGACAGGGACGGGCAATCAGCCCCAGCATTTT
CASSPLTGTGNQPQHF
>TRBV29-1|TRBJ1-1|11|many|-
TGCAGCGTTGTTGGGAACACTGAAGCTTTCTTT
CSVVGNTEAFF
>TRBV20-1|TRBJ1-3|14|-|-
TGCAGTGCTAGAATGGACAGCTCTGGAAACACCATATATTTT
CSARMDSSGNTIYF
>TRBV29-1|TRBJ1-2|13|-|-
TGCAGCGTTGACCCCGCCGACAGTTATGGCTACACCTTC
CSVDPADSYGYTF